This T cell receptor beta chain came from a study of blood T cell repertoires in COVID-19. About the research overall: Collection of acute and convalescent COVID-19 samples took place in the United States, Italy and Spain. In each case, the material was cDNA or gDNA derived from T cells, B-cell-depleted T cells, or PBMCs.

The table came from immunoSEQ multiplex PCR; TCRdb's copy has only in-frame clones and leaves some out. The sample contains almost 300,000 clones, about 87% of which appear only once. CDR3 length: 15 amino acids. From germline, CDR1 is MDHEN and CDR2 SYDVKM. V was shortened by 7 bases and J by 7 bases, with 17 bases between the two germline ends. The sample was peripheral blood. V and J are TRBV28 and TRBJ1-6; D is undetermined. This sequence was found in a man aged 70 or older with acute or convalescent COVID-19. The CDR3 DNA sequence: TGTGCCAGCACGTACGGGGATCTATGGAATTCACCCCTCCACTTT. It translates to CASTYGDLWNSPLHF.